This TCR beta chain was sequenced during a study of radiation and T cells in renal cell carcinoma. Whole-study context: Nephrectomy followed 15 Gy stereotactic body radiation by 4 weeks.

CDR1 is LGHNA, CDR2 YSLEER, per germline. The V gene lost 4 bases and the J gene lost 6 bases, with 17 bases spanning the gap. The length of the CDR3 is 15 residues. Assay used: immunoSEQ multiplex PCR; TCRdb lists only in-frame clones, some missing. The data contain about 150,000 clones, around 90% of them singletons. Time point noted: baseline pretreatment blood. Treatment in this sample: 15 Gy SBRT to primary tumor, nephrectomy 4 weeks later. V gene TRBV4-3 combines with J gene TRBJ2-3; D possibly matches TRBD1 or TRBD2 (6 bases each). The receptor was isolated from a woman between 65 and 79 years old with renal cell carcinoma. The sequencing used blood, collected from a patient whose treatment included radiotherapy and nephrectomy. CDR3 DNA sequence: TGCGCCAGCAGCCTTACGACAGGTCTAGCGGATACGCAGTATTTT. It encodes CASSLTTGLADTQYF.